Below are 22 T cell receptor beta chains sequenced from a single sample in a study of blood T cell repertoires in COVID-19. Libraries were prepared by immunoSEQ multiplex PCR; TCRdb keeps only in-frame clonotypes and omits some of them. The table lists about 170,000 clones, around 86% of them singletons. The sample comprised peripheral blood. The receptors come from a man aged 55-75 years with COVID-19, enrolled during active disease.

V usage is TRBV14 and J usage is TRBJ2-1; TRBD2 might be the D (5 bases). The V and J ends lost 3 bases and 4 bases respectively, with 16 bases between them. This CDR3 has 16 amino acids. Germline assignment: CDR1 SGHDN and CDR2 FVKESK. DNA for the CDR3: TGTGCCAGCAGCCATGGGGTAGGAGGTTGGTACAATGAGCAGTTCTTC. Its protein is CASSHGVGGWYNEQFF.

The chain joins TRBV4-3 to TRBJ2-3; 10 nucleotides match TRBD1. Germline loops: CDR1 LGHNA, CDR2 YSLEER. CDR3 length equals 16 residues. The V and J ends lost 4 bases and 6 bases, in that order; junction bases with no gene match: 10. The CDR3 sequence: CASSPGPGDRGDTQYF. For the CDR3, the DNA is TGCGCCAGCAGCCCCGGACCAGGGGACAGGGGCGATACGCAGTATTTT.

The V gene is TRBV7-3, the J gene TRBJ2-1; 9 nucleotides agree with TRBD1. CDR1 is SGHTA and CDR2 is FQGTGA in the germline V gene. V lost 5 bases and J lost 3; bases outside the gene matches: 5. The length of the CDR3 is 15 residues. The CDR3 protein is CASSRTGALYNEQFF. The CDR3 coding sequence is TGTGCCAGCAGCCGGACAGGGGCCCTCTACAATGAGCAGTTCTTC.

This chain joins TRBV4-3 and TRBJ1-5; D remains ambiguous. The CDR3 loop spans 17 amino acids. Deletions cut 0 bases from V and 3 bases from J, with 15 bases between. In germline, CDR1 is LGHNA, CDR2 YSLEER. The CDR3 sequence is CASSQDFSFRHNQPQHF. For the CDR3, the DNA is TGCGCCAGCAGCCAAGATTTTAGTTTCAGACACAATCAGCCCCAGCATTTT.

The chain is built from TRBV27 and TRBJ2-7; 7 nucleotides agree with TRBD1. The V gene's germline CDR1 is MNHEY and CDR2 SMNVEV (reference sequence). CDR3 length equals 14 residues. The junction had 7 bases not matched to a gene; V was cut back by 5 bases and J by 3 bases. The CDR3 loop is CASSTPNRGYEQYF. CDR3 sequence (DNA): TGTGCCAGCAGTACCCCAAACAGGGGCTACGAGCAGTACTTC.

The chain couples TRBV6-2 or TRBV6-3 to TRBJ2-4, with D possibly being TRBD1 (5 bases). CDR3 length: 16 residues. V was trimmed by 0 bases and J by 2 bases, leaving 11 bases between them. Germline V lookup: CDR1 MNHEY, CDR2 SVGEGT. CDR3 region: CASSYSTVNTKNIQYF. CDR3 nucleotide sequence: TGTGCCAGCAGTTACTCGACAGTAAATACCAAAAACATTCAGTACTTC.

The genes are TRBV18 and TRBJ2-7; TRBD1 matches 10 bases. Losses at the gene ends were 6 bases for V and 7 bases for J; bases not matched to a gene: 9. CDR1 and CDR2 (germline): KGHSH, LQKENI. The CDR3 extends over 14 amino acids. The CDR3 coding sequence is TGTGCCAGCTCTCTACGACAGGGGGCGATGGAGCAGTACTTC. Protein: CASSLRQGAMEQYF.

J is TRBJ1-4 and V is TRBV9; weak D call: TRBD1 (6 bases). V was shortened by 4 bases and J by 7 bases, with 14 bases between the two germline ends. The CDR3 length is 14 residues. Germline loops: CDR1 SGDLS, CDR2 YYNGEE. The CDR3 region has the DNA TGTGCCAGCAGCTCCGGGGGGGGCGGTGAAAAACTGTTTTTT. As protein: CASSSGGGGEKLFF.

A word on this clone: One end of the junction is discordant with germline, which a read error may explain. The V gene is TRBV7-3, the J gene TRBJ2-2; 7 bases line up with TRBD1. The CDR3 is made up of 18 amino acids. Germline V gene lookup returns CDR1 SGHTA and CDR2 FQGTGA. This CDR3 reads CASSVTTGAGGSPGELFF. The CDR3 nucleotides are TGTGCCAGCAGCGTAACAACAGGGGCAGGGGGAAGTCCCGGGGAGCTGTTTTTT.

The gene calls are TRBV28 and TRBJ2-1, with 10 bases lining up with TRBD2. This CDR3 has 15 residues. After removal of 3 bases from V and 7 bases from J, the junction contained 6 bases not matched to a gene. Looked up from germline, CDR1 is MDHEN and CDR2 is SYDVKM. The CDR3 DNA follows: TGTGCCAGCAGTTTCCCAGCGGGGGGGCAAAATGAGCAGTTCTTC. It encodes CASSFPAGGQNEQFF.

The chain recombines TRBV7-2 with TRBJ1-5; no clear D gene. Trimming stripped 3 bases from V and 4 bases from J, with 10 bases between. Per germline, CDR1 SGHTA and CDR2 FQGNSA. The CDR3 consists of 14 residues. The CDR3 nucleotides read TGTGCCAGCAGCTTTTGGGCTACGAATCAGCCCCAGCATTTT. Translated: CASSFWATNQPQHF. Based on the CDR3 plus reference TRBV7-2 and TRBJ1-5, the full variable domain is GAGVSQSPSNKVTEKGKDVELRCDPISGHTALYWYRQSLGQGLEFLIYFQGNSAPDKSGLPSDRFSAERTGGSVSTLTIQRTQQEDSAVYLCASSFWATNQPQHFGDGTRLSIL.

This chain connects TRBV24-1 to TRBJ2-7; 10 positions agree with TRBD1. This CDR3 comprises 14 residues. V was clipped by 7 bases and J by 5 bases; unmatched bases: 7. Germline V gene data show CDR1 as KGHDR and CDR2 as SFDVKD. The CDR3 DNA follows: TGTGCCACCAGGACGGGACAGGGGTTGAACGAGCAGTACTTC. Translated, it gives CATRTGQGLNEQYF.

The rearrangement joins TRBV6-5 to TRBJ1-6, with D possibly matching TRBD1 (5 bases). The V end lost 6 bases, the J end lost 7 bases, and 13 bases lay between the germline ends. The CDR3 is 14 amino acids. The germline V gene has CDR1 MNHEY and CDR2 SVGAGI. CDR3 in amino acids: CASRPNGGNSPLHF. CDR3 coding DNA: TGTGCCAGCAGACCAAACGGGGGAAATTCACCCCTCCACTTT.

The rearrangement uses TRBV7-3 and TRBJ2-1; no clear D. Trimming removed 4 bases at V and 5 bases at J, with 15 bases between. Germline-derived CDR1 and CDR2 are SGHTA and FQGTGA. The CDR3 has 15 residues. This CDR3 is CASSSRGNENNEQFF. CDR3 bases: TGTGCCAGCAGCTCGCGCGGAAACGAAAACAATGAGCAGTTCTTC. Combining the CDR3 with reference TRBV7-3 and TRBJ2-1 gives the whole variable domain GAGVSQTPSNKVTEKGKYVELRCDPISGHTALYWYRQSLGQGPEFLIYFQGTGAADDSGLPNDRFFAVRPEGSVSTLKIQRTERGDSAVYLCASSSRGNENNEQFFGPGTRLTVL.

This rearrangement joins TRBV5-5 to TRBJ1-1; D might be TRBD1 (5 bases). V was cut by 3 bases and J by 5 bases, with 11 bases left in between. Germline V lookup: CDR1 SGHKS, CDR2 YYEKEE (reference sequence). The CDR3 consists of 13 residues. CDR3: CASSSRDVTEAFF. The CDR3 region has the DNA TGTGCCAGCAGCTCCAGGGATGTGACTGAAGCTTTCTTT.

This chain uses TRBV28 with TRBJ1-1; 7 positions match TRBD1. The V segment lost 3 bases and the J segment 0 bases; nucleotides outside the gene matches: 10. The germline CDR1 and CDR2 sequences are MDHEN and SYDVKM. The CDR3 is 17 residues long. Here the CDR3 DNA reads TGTGCCAGCAGTTTGACTAGGGGGCGTCAGGTGAACACTGAAGCTTTCTTT. Amino acids: CASSLTRGRQVNTEAFF.

The rearrangement links TRBV9 to TRBJ2-2; D ambiguous. The CDR3 is made up of 15 amino acids. V lost 3 bases, J lost 6 bases, and 15 bases lay in between. Per the germline V gene, CDR1 is SGDLS and CDR2 is YYNGEE. CDR3 loop: CASSAHRNLPGELFF. The CDR3 bases are TGTGCCAGCAGCGCCCACAGAAACCTGCCCGGGGAGCTGTTTTTT. The whole variable domain, filled in from reference TRBV9 and TRBJ2-2, reads DSGVTQTPKHLITATGQRVTLRCSPRSGDLSVYWYQQSLDQGLQFLIQYYNGEERAKGNILERFSAQQFPDLHSELNLSSLELGDSALYFCASSAHRNLPGELFFGEGSRLTVL.

J is TRBJ2-1 and V is TRBV4-1, with a tentative D call TRBD2 (5 bases). Germline loops: CDR1 MGHRA, CDR2 YSYEKL. V was trimmed by 0 bases and J by 9 bases, leaving 15 bases between them. The CDR3 is 15 amino acids. CDR3 nucleotides: TGCGCCAGCAGCCAAGATTTAGCGAGACTGGGTGAGCAGTTCTTC. It translates to CASSQDLARLGEQFF.

This chain uses TRBV18 with TRBJ2-5, with D perhaps matching TRBD1 (5 bases). This CDR3 has 14 amino acids. In germline, CDR1 is KGHSH, CDR2 LQKENI. Trimming removed 3 bases at V and 2 bases at J, with 10 bases between. The CDR3, as DNA: TGTGCCAGCTCACCCAGGGTTGGGCAAGAGACCCAGTACTTC. Amino acid sequence: CASSPRVGQETQYF.

The chain recombines TRBV4-2 with TRBJ2-3; D is possibly TRBD2 (5 bases). This CDR3 contains 16 residues. Germline V gene data show CDR1 as LGHNA and CDR2 as YNFKEQ. The V and J ends lost 0 bases and 2 bases respectively, with 12 bases between them. CDR3 nucleotides: TGTGCCAGCAGCCAAGATTCTAGCACCACCACAGATACGCAGTATTTT. It translates to CASSQDSSTTTDTQYF.

The genes are TRBV4-3 and TRBJ1-4; possibly TRBD1 for D (5 bases). V was trimmed by 1 base and J by 5 bases, leaving 11 bases between them. This CDR3 contains 15 residues. The V gene's germline CDR1 is LGHNA and CDR2 YSLEER. Here the CDR3 reads CASSQGVGGNEKLFF. The CDR3 DNA is TGCGCCAGCAGCCAAGGAGTCGGGGGGAATGAAAAACTGTTTTTT.

This chain connects TRBV24-1 to TRBJ2-7; 9 bases fit TRBD1. Trimming at V came to 4 bases and at J to 6 bases, leaving 9 bases not matched to a gene. The CDR3 length is 15 residues. CDR1 KGHDR and CDR2 SFDVKD come from the germline V gene. The CDR3 DNA is TGTGCCACCAGTGACTGGGGACAGGGTGGCAGCGAGCAGTACTTC. Translation gives CATSDWGQGGSEQYF.